The clone carrying this TCR beta chain showed up just a few times. Its specificity is unknown. Germline assignment: CDR1 LNHNV and CDR2 YYDKDF (reference sequence). CDR3 length: 15 residues. Trimming took off 0 bases at V and 5 bases at J, with 13 bases between the two ends. This sample was included in a study of cytomegalovirus exposure and HLA in healthy donors. Study-level results: While the bulk of TCR sequences proved rare, some public TCRs turned up in many donors. V- and J-gene trimming of TCR beta was linked (in a later analysis) to a missense DCLRE1C variant. A later analysis reportedly found that, within productive TCRs, an Asian-associated ancestry cluster had fewer N-insertions than the mean observed across the roughly 610 donors.

The PCR employed 60 Vbeta primers together with 13 Jbeta primers. Using immunoSEQ multiplex PCR, the repertoire was profiled, and TCRdb retains in-frame clones only, with some absent. The sample yields about 130,000 clones, roughly 79% seen once. This clonotype was obtained from a man younger than 40 in good health and CMV-seronegative. The material sequenced was PBMCs. This chain joins TRBV15 and TRBJ2-5; a weak D match, TRBD1 (5 bases). CDR3 loop: CATSREAGFSETQYF. The CDR3 DNA sequence: TGTGCCACCAGCAGAGAGGCAGGGTTCTCGGAGACCCAGTACTTC.